The T cell receptor (beta chain) under discussion was sequenced for a study of shared clonotypes between healthy human individuals. Overall study context: For every donor, three CD4 naive, three CD4 memory, two CD8 naive and one CD8 memory plates were used.

General study points: Memory subsets generally showed lower estimated richness than naive subsets.

TCRdb's table, derived via immunoSEQ multiplex PCR, lists solely in-frame clones and lacks some. The sample lists approximately 2,000,000 clones, 85% to 95% occurring once. V lost 3 bases and J 3 bases, leaving 12 bases between the germline ends. Germline V gene sequence: CDR1 SGHRS, CDR2 YFSETQ. The CDR3 loop spans 15 amino acids. Details on this clone: Its antigen is unidentified. The sample has other DNA sequences that encode this CDR3 too.

The source is a young man in good health. Some clones in this sample may be carry-over from other donors' samples. The V call is TRBV5-1, the J call TRBJ1-4; maybe TRBD1 (6 bases). Sequencing was done on a sample of naive CD4+ T cells from PBMCs. As for subset: CD45RA+ positively selected. CDR3 protein: CASSYLQGANEKLFF. The DNA of the CDR3 is TGCGCCAGCAGCTACCTACAGGGAGCTAATGAAAAACTGTTTTTT.